This TCR beta chain originates from a study of CD8+ T cells in alopecia areata. As regards this clone: What it recognizes is unknown.

Cell sorting on a FACSAria was used to separate CD4+ and CD8+ T cells from the PBMCs. Sequencing used cDNA as its template, made by extracting RNA and reverse transcribing it. Measured with immunoSEQ multiplex PCR; TCRdb has only the in-frame clones, and not every one. The sample lists roughly 150,000 clones, around half occurring once. The V end was cut by 6 bases, the J end by 5 bases, with 15 bases between. This CDR3 has 13 amino acids. CDR1 and CDR2 (germline): SQVTM, ANQGSEA. Study findings and constraints: Sequenced scalp T cells also include alphabeta T cells resident in normal skin. Compared with normal scalp, lesional scalp had higher clonality and more expanded CD8+ clones.

This TCR came from a human donor with alopecia areata. The chain uses TRBV29-1 and TRBJ2-3, with TRBD2 as a possible D gene (7 bases). Material: CD8+ T cells sorted from blood, obtained at week 0. The CDR3 region is CSVRGGGVDTQYF. The CDR3 DNA follows: TGCAGCGTCCGAGGGGGGGGTGTAGATACGCAGTATTTT.